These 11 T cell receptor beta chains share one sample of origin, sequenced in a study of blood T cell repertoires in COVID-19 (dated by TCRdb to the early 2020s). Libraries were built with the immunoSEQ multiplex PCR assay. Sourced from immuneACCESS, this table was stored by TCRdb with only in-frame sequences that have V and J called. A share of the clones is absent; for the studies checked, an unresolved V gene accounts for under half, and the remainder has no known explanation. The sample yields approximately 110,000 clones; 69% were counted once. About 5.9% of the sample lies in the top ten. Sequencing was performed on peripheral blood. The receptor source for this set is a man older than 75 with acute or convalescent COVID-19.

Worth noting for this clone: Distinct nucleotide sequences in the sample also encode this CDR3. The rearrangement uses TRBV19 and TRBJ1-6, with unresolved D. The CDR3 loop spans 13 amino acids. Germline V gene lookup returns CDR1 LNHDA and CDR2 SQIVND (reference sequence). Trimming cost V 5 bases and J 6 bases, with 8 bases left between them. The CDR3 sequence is CASSPGSNSPLHF. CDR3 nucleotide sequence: TGTGCCAGTAGTCCCGGGAGTAATTCACCCCTCCACTTT.

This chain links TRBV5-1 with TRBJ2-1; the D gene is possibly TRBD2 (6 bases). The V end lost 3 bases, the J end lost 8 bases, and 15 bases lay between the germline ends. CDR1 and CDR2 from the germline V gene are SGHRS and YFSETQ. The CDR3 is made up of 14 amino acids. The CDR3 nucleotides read TGCGCCAGCAGCTCTCGAGGACTACCCGATGAGCAGTTCTTC. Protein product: CASSSRGLPDEQFF.

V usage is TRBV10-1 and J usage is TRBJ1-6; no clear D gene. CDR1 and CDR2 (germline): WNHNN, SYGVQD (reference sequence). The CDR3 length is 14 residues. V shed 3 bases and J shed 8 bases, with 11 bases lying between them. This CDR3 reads CASSERGFDSPLHF. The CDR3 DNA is TGCGCCAGCAGTGAAAGAGGATTTGATTCACCCCTCCACTTT.

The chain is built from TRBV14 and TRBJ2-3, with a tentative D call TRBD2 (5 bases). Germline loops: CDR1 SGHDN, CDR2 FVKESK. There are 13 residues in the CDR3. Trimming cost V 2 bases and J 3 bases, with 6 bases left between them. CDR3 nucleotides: TGTGCCAGCAGCCAAAGCGGTACAGATACGCAGTATTTT. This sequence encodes CASSQSGTDTQYF.

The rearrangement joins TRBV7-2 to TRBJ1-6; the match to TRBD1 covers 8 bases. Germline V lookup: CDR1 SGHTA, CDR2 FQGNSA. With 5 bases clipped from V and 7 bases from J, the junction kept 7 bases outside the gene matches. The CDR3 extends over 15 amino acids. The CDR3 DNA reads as TGTGCCAGCAGCCCGTGGACAGGGCGAAATTCACCCCTCCACTTT. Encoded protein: CASSPWTGRNSPLHF. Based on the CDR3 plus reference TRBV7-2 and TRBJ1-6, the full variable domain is GAGVSQSPSNKVTEKGKDVELRCDPISGHTALYWYRQSLGQGLEFLIYFQGNSAPDKSGLPSDRFSAERTGGSVSTLTIQRTQQEDSAVYLCASSPWTGRNSPLHFGNGTRLTVT.

DNA of the CDR3: TGTGCCAGCAGCTCCGGGACAGGGGTACGGGACACTGAAGCTTTCTTT. Its protein is CASSSGTGVRDTEAFF. The chain recombines TRBV14 with TRBJ1-1; 10 bases are a match to TRBD1. This CDR3 contains 16 residues. J gave up 3 bases and V 5 bases, and 9 bases lay outside the gene matches. Germline CDR1 is SGHDN and CDR2 is FVKESK. Complete variable domain (other parts from reference TRBV14 and TRBJ1-1): EAGVTQFPSHSVIEKGQTVTLRCDPISGHDNLYWYRRVMGKEIKFLLHFVKESKQDESGMPNNRFLAERTGGTYSTLKVQPAELEDSGVYFCASSSGTGVRDTEAFFGQGTRLTVV.

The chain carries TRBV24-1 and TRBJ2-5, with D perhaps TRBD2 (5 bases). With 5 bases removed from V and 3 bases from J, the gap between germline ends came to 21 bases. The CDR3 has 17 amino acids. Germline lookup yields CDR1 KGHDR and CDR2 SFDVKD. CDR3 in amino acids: CATSAGGGRQLEETQYF. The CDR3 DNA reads TGTGCCACCAGTGCCGGCGGCGGGCGGCAATTGGAAGAGACCCAGTACTTC.

CDR3 loop: CAIGHPQTGELFF. As DNA, the CDR3 is TGTGCCATCGGACACCCCCAAACCGGGGAGCTGTTTTTT. The rearrangement links TRBV10-3 to TRBJ2-2, with a weak D call TRBD1 (5 bases). Germline V CDR1 and CDR2: ENHRY, SYGVKD. The ends were cut back, 8 bases at V and 5 bases at J, with 12 bases in the middle. CDR3 size: 13 residues.

CDR3 DNA: TGTGCCAGCGCCCTTCCGGGTCCCCCCGGCAATGAGCAGTTCTTC. Translated: CASALPGPPGNEQFF. The rearrangement joins TRBV5-8 to TRBJ2-1; no clear D. The CDR3 extends over 15 amino acids. From germline, CDR1 is SGHTS and CDR2 YDEGEE. V lost 7 bases to trimming and J lost 6 bases, with 20 bases between them.

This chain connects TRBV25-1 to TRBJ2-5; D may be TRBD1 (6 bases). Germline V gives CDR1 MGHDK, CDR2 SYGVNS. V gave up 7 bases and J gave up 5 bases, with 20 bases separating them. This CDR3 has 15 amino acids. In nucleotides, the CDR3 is TGTGCCAGCACCCGTGGATCAGGGGCCGGGGAGACCCAGTACTTC. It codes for CASTRGSGAGETQYF.

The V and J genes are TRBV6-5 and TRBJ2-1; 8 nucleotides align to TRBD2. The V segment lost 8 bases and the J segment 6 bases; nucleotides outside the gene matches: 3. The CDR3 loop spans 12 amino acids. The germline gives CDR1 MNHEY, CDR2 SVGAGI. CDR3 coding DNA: TGTGCCAGCCGCACTAGCGGCAATGAGCAGTTCTTC. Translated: CASRTSGNEQFF.